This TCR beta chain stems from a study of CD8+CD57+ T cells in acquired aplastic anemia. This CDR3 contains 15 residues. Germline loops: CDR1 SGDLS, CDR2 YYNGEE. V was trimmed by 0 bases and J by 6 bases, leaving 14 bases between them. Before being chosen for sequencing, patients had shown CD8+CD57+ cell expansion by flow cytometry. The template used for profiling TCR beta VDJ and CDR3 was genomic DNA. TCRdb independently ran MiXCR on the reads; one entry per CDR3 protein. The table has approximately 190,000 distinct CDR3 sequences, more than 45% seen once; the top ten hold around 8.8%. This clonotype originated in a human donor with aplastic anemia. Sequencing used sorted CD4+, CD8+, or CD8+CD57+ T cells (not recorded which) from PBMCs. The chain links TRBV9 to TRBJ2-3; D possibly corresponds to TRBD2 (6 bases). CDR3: CASSVVGGGRDTQYF. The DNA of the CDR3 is TGTGCCAGCAGCGTAGTGGGGGGAGGAAGGGATACGCAGTATTTT.